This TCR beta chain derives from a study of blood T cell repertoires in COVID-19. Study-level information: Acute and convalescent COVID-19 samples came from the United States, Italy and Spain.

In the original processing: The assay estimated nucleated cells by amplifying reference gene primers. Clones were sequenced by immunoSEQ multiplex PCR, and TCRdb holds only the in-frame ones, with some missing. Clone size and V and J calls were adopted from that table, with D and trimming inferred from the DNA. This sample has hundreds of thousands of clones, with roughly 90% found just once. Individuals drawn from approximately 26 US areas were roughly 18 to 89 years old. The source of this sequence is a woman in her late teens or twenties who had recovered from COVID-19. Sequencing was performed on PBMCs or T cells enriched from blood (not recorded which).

The CDR3 loop reads CASSELGGGDQPQHF. CDR3 sequence (DNA): TGTGCCAGCAGTGAACTTGGGGGAGGGGACCAGCCCCAGCATTTT. The rearrangement uses TRBV2 and TRBJ1-5; TRBD1 is a possible D gene (5 bases). Germline CDR1 and CDR2: SNHLY and FYNNEI. V lost 2 bases and J lost 7, with 15 bases in between. CDR3 length equals 15 residues.